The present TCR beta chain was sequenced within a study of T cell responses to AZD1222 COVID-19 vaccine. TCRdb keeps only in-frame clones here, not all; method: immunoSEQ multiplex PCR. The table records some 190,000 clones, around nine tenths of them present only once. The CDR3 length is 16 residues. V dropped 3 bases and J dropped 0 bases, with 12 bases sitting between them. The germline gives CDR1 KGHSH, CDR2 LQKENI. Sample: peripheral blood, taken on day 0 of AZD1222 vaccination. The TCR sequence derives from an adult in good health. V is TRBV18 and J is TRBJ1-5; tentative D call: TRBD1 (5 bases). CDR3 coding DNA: TGTGCCAGCTCACCGTTGGGGGGTCGTAGCAATCAGCCCCAGCATTTT. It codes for CASSPLGGRSNQPQHF.